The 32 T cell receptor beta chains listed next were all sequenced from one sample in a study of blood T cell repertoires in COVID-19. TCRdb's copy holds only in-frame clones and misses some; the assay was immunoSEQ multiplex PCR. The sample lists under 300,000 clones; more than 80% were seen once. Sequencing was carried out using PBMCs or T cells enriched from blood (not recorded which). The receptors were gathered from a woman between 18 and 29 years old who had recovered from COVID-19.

The CDR3 is CSAAETYEQYF. In DNA form, the CDR3 reads TGCAGTGCCGCCGAGACCTACGAGCAGTACTTC. The V call is TRBV20-1, the J call TRBJ2-7, with no clear D. CDR1 is DFQATT, CDR2 SNEGSKA, per germline (reference sequence). The CDR3 has 11 residues. The V end lost 6 bases, the J end lost 2 bases, and 8 bases lay between the germline ends.

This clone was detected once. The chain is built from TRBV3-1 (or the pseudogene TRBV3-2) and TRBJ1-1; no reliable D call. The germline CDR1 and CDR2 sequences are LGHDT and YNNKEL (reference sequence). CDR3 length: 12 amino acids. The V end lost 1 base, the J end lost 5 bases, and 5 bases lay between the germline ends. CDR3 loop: CASSQAGTEAFF. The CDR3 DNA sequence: TGTGCCAGCAGCCAAGCCGGGACTGAAGCTTTCTTT.

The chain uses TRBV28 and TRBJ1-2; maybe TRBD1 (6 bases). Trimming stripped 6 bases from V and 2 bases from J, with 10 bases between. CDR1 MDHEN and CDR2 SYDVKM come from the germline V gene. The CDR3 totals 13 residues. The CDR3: CASSYDRNYGYTF. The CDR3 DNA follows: TGTGCCAGCAGCTATGACAGGAACTATGGCTACACCTTC.

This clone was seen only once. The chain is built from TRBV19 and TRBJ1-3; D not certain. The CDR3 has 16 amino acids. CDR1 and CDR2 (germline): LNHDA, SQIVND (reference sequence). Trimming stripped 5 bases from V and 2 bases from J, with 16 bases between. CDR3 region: CASSPKAAGAGNTIYF. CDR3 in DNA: TGTGCCAGTAGTCCGAAAGCGGCCGGGGCTGGAAACACCATATATTTT.

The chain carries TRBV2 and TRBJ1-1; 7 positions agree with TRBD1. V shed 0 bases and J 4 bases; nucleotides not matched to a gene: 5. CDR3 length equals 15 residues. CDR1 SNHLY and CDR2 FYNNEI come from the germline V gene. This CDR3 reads CASSEALAGGTEAFF. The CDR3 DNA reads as TGTGCCAGCAGTGAAGCGCTTGCAGGGGGCACTGAAGCTTTCTTT. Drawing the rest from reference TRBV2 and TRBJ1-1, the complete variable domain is EPEVTQTPSHQVTQMGQEVILRCVPISNHLYFYWYRQILGQKVEFLVSFYNNEISEKSEIFDDQFSVERPDGSNFTLKIRSTKLEDSAMYFCASSEALAGGTEAFFGQGTRLTVV.

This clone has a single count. The CDR3 DNA is TGTGCCAGCAGGCACAGGGCGGTCAGGGGGTTGGATACTGAAGCTTTCTTT. Protein sequence: CASRHRAVRGLDTEAFF. The rearrangement uses TRBV2 and TRBJ1-1; 7 bases agree with TRBD1. Germline lookup yields CDR1 SNHLY and CDR2 FYNNEI. The CDR3 has 17 amino acids. V trimming: 6 bases; J trimming: 5 bases; junction bases outside the gene matches: 18.

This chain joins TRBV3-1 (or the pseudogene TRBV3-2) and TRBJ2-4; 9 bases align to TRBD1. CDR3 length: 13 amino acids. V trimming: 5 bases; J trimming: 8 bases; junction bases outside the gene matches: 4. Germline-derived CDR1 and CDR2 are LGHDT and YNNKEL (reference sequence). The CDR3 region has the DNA TGTGCCAGCAGCGGGACAGGGAAGGACATTCAGTACTTC. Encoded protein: CASSGTGKDIQYF.

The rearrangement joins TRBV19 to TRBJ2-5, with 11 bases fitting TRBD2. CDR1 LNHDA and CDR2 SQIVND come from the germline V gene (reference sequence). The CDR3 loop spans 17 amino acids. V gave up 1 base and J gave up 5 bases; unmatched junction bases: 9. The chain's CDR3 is CASSIAIAGGRWETQYF. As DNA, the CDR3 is TGTGCCAGTAGTATAGCCATAGCGGGGGGGCGTTGGGAGACCCAGTACTTC.

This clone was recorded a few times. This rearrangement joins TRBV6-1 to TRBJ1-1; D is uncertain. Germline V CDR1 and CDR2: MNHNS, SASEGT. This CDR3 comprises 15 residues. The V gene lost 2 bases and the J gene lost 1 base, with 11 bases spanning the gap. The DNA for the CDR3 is TGTGCCAGCAGTGAACCACGACAAAGGAACACTGAAGCTTTCTTT. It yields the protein CASSEPRQRNTEAFF.

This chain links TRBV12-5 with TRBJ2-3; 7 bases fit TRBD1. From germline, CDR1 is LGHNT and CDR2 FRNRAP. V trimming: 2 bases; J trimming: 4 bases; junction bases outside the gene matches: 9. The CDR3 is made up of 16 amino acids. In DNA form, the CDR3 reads TGTGCTAGTGGTTTGATCCTCCAGGGGGTGCCAGATACGCAGTATTTT. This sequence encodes CASGLILQGVPDTQYF.

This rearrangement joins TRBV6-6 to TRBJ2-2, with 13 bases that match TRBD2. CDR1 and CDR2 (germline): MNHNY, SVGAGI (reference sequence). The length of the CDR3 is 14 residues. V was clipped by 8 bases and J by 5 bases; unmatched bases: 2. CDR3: CASLGLAGTGELFF. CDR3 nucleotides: TGTGCCAGCCTGGGACTAGCGGGGACCGGGGAGCTGTTTTTT.

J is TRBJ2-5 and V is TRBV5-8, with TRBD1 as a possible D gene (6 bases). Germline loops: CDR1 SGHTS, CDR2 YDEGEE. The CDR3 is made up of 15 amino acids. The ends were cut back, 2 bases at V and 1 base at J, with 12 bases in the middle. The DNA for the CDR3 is TGTGCCAGCAGCTTCTACAGGACAGCCCAAGAGACCCAGTACTTC. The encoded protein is CASSFYRTAQETQYF.

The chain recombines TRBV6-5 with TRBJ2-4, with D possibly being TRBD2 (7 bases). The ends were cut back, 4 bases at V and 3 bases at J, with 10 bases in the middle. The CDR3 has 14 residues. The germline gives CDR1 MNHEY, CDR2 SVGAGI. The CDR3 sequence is CASSLGGDKNIQYF. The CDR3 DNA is TGTGCCAGCAGTTTAGGGGGGGACAAAAACATTCAGTACTTC.

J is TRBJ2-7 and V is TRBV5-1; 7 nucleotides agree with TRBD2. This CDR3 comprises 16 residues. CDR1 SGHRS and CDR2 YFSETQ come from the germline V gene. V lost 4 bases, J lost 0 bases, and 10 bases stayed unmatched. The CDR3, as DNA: TGCGCCAGCAGCCCAATAAAGCGGGGTGGCTCCTACGAGCAGTACTTC. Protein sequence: CASSPIKRGGSYEQYF.

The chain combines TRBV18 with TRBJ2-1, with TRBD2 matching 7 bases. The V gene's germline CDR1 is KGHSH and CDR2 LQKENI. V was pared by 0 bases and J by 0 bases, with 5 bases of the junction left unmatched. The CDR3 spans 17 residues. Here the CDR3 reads CASSPPAGETSYNEQFF. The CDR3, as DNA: TGTGCCAGCTCACCACCGGCGGGGGAAACCTCCTACAATGAGCAGTTCTTC.

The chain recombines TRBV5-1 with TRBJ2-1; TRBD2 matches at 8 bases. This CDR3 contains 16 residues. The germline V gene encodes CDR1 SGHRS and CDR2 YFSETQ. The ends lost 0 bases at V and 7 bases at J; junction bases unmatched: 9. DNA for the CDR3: TGCGCCAGCAGCTTGGTGGGGACTAGTCGTCCGAATGAGCAGTTCTTC. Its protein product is CASSLVGTSRPNEQFF.

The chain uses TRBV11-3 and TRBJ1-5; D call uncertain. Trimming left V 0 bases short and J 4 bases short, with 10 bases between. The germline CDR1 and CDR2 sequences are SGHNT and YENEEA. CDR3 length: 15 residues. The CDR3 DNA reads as TGTGCCAGCAGCTTAGATCCGGTAAGAAATCAGCCCCAGCATTTT. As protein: CASSLDPVRNQPQHF.

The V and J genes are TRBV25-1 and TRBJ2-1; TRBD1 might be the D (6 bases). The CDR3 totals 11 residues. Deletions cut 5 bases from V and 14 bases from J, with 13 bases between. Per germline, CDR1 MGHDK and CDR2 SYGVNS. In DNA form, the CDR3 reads TGTGCCAGCAGTTCAAGGACAGAGAAGTTCTTC. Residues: CASSSRTEKFF.

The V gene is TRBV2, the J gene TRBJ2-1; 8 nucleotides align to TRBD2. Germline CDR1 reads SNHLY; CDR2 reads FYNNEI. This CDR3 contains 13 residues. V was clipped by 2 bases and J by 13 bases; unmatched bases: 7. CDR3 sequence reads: CASSEISGECQFF. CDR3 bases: TGTGCCAGCAGTGAAATTAGCGGGGAGTGTCAGTTCTTC.

This CDR3 reads CASSASGGGTDTQYF. As DNA, the CDR3 is TGTGCCAGCAGCGCTAGCGGGGGGGGCACAGATACGCAGTATTTT. The V and J genes are TRBV9 and TRBJ2-3, with 12 bases aligning to TRBD2. V lost 3 bases, J lost 1 base, and 0 bases stayed unmatched. Germline V gives CDR1 SGDLS, CDR2 YYNGEE. This CDR3 has 15 amino acids.

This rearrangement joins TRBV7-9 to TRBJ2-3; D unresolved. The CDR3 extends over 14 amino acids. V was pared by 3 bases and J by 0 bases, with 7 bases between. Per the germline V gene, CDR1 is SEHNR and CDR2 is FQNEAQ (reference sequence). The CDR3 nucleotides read TGTGCCAGCAGCTTGGCGGCTAGCACAGATACGCAGTATTTT. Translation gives CASSLAASTDTQYF.

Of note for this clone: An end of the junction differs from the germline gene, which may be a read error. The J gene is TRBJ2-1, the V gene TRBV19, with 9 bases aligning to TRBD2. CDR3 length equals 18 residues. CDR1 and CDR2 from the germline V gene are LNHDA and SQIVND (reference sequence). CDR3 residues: CASRIGLAGRSSYNEQFF. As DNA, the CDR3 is TGTGCCAGTAGGATAGGTCTAGCGGGGCGCAGCTCCTACAATGAGCAGTTCTTC.

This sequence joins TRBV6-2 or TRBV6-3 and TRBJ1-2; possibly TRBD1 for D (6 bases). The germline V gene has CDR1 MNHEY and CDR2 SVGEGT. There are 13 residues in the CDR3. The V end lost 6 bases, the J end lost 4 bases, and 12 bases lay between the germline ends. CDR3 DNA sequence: TGTGCCAGCAGCTCAGGGGATGGCTATGGCTACACCTTC. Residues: CASSSGDGYGYTF.

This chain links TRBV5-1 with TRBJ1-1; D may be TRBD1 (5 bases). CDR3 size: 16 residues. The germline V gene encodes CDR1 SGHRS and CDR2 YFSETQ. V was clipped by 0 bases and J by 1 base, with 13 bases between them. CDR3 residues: CASSLEIQGPNTEAFF. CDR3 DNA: TGCGCCAGCAGCTTGGAAATCCAGGGTCCGAACACTGAAGCTTTCTTT. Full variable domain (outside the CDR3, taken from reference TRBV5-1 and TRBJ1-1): KAGVTQTPRYLIKTRGQQVTLSCSPISGHRSVSWYQQTPGQGLQFLFEYFSETQRNKGNFPGRFSGRQFSNSRSEMNVSTLELGDSALYLCASSLEIQGPNTEAFFGQGTRLTVV.

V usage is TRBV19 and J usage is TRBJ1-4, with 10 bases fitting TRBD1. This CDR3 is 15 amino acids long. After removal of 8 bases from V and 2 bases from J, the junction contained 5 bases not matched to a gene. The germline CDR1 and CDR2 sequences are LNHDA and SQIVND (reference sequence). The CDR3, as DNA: TGTGCCAGTGGCGGGACAGGGGCCACTAATGAAAAACTGTTTTTT. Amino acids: CASGGTGATNEKLFF.

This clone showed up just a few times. CDR3 DNA: TGTGCCAGCAGCTTAGACAGTAACTATGGCTACACCTTC. It is translated as CASSLDSNYGYTF. This chain connects TRBV7-2 to TRBJ1-2; no firm D call. V lost 1 base and J 1 base, leaving 4 bases between the germline ends. The V gene's germline CDR1 is SGHTA and CDR2 FQGNSA. The CDR3 runs 13 residues.

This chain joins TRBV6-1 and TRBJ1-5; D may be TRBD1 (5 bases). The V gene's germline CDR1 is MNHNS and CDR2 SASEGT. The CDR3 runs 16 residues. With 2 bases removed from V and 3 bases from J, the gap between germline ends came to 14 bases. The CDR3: CASSELSGVSNQPQHF. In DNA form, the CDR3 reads TGTGCCAGCAGTGAATTGTCGGGGGTTTCCAATCAGCCCCAGCATTTT.

The CDR3 nucleotides read TGTGCCAGCTCACCACTGCCCCAGACAGGGGCAGAGACCCAGTACTTC. Amino acids: CASSPLPQTGAETQYF. V and J are TRBV18 and TRBJ2-5; 8 bases match TRBD1. The trim removed 1 base at V and 4 bases at J, leaving 8 bases unmatched. CDR3 size: 16 residues. CDR1 and CDR2 (germline): KGHSH, LQKENI.

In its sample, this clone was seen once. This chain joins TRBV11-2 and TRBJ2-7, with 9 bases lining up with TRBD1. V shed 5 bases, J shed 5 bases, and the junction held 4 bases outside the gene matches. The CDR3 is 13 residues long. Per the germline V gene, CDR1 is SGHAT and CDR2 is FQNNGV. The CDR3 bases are TGTGCCAGCAGCGACACAGGGGGCCACGAGCAGTACTTC. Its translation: CASSDTGGHEQYF.

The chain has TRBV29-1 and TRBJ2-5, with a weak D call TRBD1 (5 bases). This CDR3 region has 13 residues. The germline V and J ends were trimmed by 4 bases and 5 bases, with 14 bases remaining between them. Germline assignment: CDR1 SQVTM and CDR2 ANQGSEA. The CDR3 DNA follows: TGCAGCGTTGCAGGCCAGGGTAGGGAGACCCAGTACTTC. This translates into CSVAGQGRETQYF.

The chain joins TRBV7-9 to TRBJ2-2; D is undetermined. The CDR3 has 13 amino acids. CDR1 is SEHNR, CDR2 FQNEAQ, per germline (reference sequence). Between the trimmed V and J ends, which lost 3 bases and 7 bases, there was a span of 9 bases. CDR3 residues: CASSLSSYGELFF. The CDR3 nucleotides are TGTGCCAGCAGCTTGTCGAGTTACGGGGAGCTGTTTTTT. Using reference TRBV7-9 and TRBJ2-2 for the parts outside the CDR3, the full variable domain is DTGVSQNPRHKITKRGQNVTFRCDPISEHNRLYWYRQTLGQGPEFLTYFQNEAQLEKSRLLSDRFSAERPKGSFSTLEIQRTEQGDSAMYLCASSLSSYGELFFGEGSRLTVL.

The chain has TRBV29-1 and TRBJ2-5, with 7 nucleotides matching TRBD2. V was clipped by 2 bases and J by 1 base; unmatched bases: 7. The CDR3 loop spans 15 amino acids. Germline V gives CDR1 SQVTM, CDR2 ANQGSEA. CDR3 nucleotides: TGCAGCGTTGAACACAGCGGGGTGCCCCAAGAGACCCAGTACTTC. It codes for CSVEHSGVPQETQYF.